This T cell receptor beta chain was captured by sequencing in a study of T cells in localized non-small cell lung cancer. Here immunoSEQ multiplex PCR was the method, and the copy in TCRdb shows in-frame clones only, minus some. Among approximately 31,000 clones listed, around 84% were seen once. Trimming took 6 bases from V and 3 from J; bases not matched to a gene: 10. Germline V gene data show CDR1 as SQVTM and CDR2 as ANQGSEA. The CDR3 consists of 15 residues. The J gene is TRBJ1-2, the V gene TRBV29-1, with 10 positions matching TRBD1. The source is a male donor older than 55 with stage II squamous cell lung carcinoma. The sequenced sample was peripheral blood, obtained before any cancer treatment. The CDR3 nucleotides read TGCAGCGTGGTTGGGACAGGGGTTACCCACTATGGCTACACCTTC. This sequence encodes CSVVGTGVTHYGYTF.